This entry lists 27 T cell receptor beta chains sequenced from one sample in a study of shared clonotypes between healthy human individuals. The repertoire was sequenced with immunoSEQ multiplex PCR; TCRdb's copy has only in-frame clones and lacks some. The sample carries some 1,600,000 clones, 98% recorded once. The material sequenced was naive CD4+ T cells sorted from blood. The subset here: CD45RA+ positively selected. The receptors shown here come from a man under 40 in good health.

This rearrangement joins TRBV12-5 to TRBJ2-5; no clear D gene. The germline V gene has CDR1 LGHNT and CDR2 FRNRAP. V was clipped by 5 bases and J by 9 bases, with 13 bases between them. The CDR3 loop spans 12 amino acids. CDR3 residues: CASGPVAGPQYF. The CDR3 DNA reads TGTGCTAGTGGTCCCGTCGCCGGGCCCCAGTACTTC.

The gene calls are TRBV15 and TRBJ1-4, with 7 bases aligning to TRBD1. V was clipped by 1 base and J by 5 bases; unmatched bases: 10. The CDR3 length is 17 residues. Germline CDR1 and CDR2: LNHNV and YYDKDF (reference sequence). The CDR3, as DNA: TGTGCCACCAGCAGAGGGGTATACAGGGGCCCCAATGAAAAACTGTTTTTT. Its protein product is CATSRGVYRGPNEKLFF.

Regarding this clone: The identical CDR3 is also encoded by other nucleotide sequences in the sample. V usage is TRBV9 and J usage is TRBJ2-7; D perhaps matches TRBD2 (6 bases). Germline values: CDR1 SGDLS, CDR2 YYNGEE. The CDR3 totals 13 residues. Trimming pared 0 bases from V and 5 bases from J, leaving 9 bases between. CDR3 amino acids: CASSVVGGNEQYF. The DNA of the CDR3 is TGTGCCAGCAGCGTAGTTGGGGGGAACGAGCAGTACTTC.

This chain joins TRBV18 and TRBJ2-3; 8 bases fit TRBD2. This CDR3 has 15 residues. Germline assignment: CDR1 KGHSH and CDR2 LQKENI. With V trimmed by 2 bases and J by 3 bases, 4 bases remained unmatched. CDR3 in DNA: TGTGCCAGCTCACCAATTAGCGGGACGACAGATACGCAGTATTTT. Its protein is CASSPISGTTDTQYF. Full variable domain (missing parts from reference TRBV18 and TRBJ2-3): NAGVMQNPRHLVRRRGQEARLRCSPMKGHSHVYWYRQLPEEGLKFMVYLQKENIIDESGMPKERFSAEFPKEGPSILRIQQVVRGDSAAYFCASSPISGTTDTQYFGPGTRLTVL.

This chain links TRBV18 with TRBJ1-1; no definite D call. V was pared by 6 bases and J by 5 bases, with 13 bases between. CDR3 length: 13 residues. CDR1 is KGHSH and CDR2 is LQKENI in the germline V gene. The chain's CDR3 is CASSLRRGTEAFF. The CDR3 coding sequence is TGTGCCAGCTCTCTTAGGAGAGGGACTGAAGCTTTCTTT.

The CDR3 protein is CASSLLGGRNTQYF. CDR3 DNA sequence: TGTGCCAGCAGCCTCCTCGGGGGTCGAAATACGCAGTATTTT. The chain employs TRBV7-9 and TRBJ2-3; weak D call: TRBD2 (6 bases). V shed 5 bases and J shed 7 bases, with 16 bases lying between them. The CDR3 spans 14 residues. CDR1 and CDR2 from the germline V gene are SEHNR and FQNEAQ (reference sequence).

The rearrangement joins TRBV6-4 to TRBJ1-2; D gene unclear. This CDR3 is 15 amino acids long. Trimming stripped 9 bases from V and 4 bases from J, with 21 bases between. The V gene's germline CDR1 is MRHNA and CDR2 SNTAGT. CDR3 loop: CARRSDIPPRYGYTF. The CDR3, as DNA: TGTGCCAGACGATCCGATATCCCCCCCCGCTATGGCTACACCTTC.

This chain joins TRBV10-1 and TRBJ2-5; 7 bases are shared with TRBD1. The J call may be mistaken, given a closer DNA end match to TRBJ2-7. Germline CDR1 WNHNN, CDR2 SYGVQD (reference sequence). CDR3 length: 15 amino acids. CDR3 loop: CASSETRAGGYEQYF. DNA of the CDR3: TGCGCCAGCAGTGAGACAAGGGCAGGGGGATACGAGCAGTACTTC.

V usage is TRBV19 and J usage is TRBJ2-3; 7 positions match TRBD1. This CDR3 region has 16 residues. Germline CDR1 reads LNHDA; CDR2 reads SQIVND (reference sequence). V gave up 5 bases and J gave up 0 bases; unmatched junction bases: 8. CDR3 sequence: CASSGRTGDSTDTQYF. As DNA, the CDR3 is TGTGCCAGTAGTGGAAGGACAGGCGATAGCACAGATACGCAGTATTTT.

The chain is built from TRBV5-1 and TRBJ2-1; 7 nucleotides align to TRBD2. V trimming: 3 bases; J trimming: 9 bases; junction bases outside the gene matches: 12. In germline, CDR1 is SGHRS, CDR2 YFSETQ. CDR3 length: 15 residues. The CDR3 DNA sequence: TGCGCCAGCAGCTCTGCAAGCGGGATTATCGGTGAGCAGTTCTTC. It specifies CASSSASGIIGEQFF.

This rearrangement joins TRBV25-1 to TRBJ2-7, with a tentative D call TRBD2 (7 bases). The CDR3 is 15 amino acids. CDR1 is MGHDK, CDR2 SYGVNS, per germline. V was shortened by 2 bases and J by 5 bases, with 16 bases between the two germline ends. The chain's CDR3 is CASSEGGARADEQYF. CDR3 coding DNA: TGTGCCAGCAGTGAAGGGGGGGCCAGGGCGGACGAGCAGTACTTC.

This chain joins TRBV30 and TRBJ1-2, with D perhaps matching TRBD1 (5 bases). CDR3 size: 11 residues. Germline lookup yields CDR1 GTSNPN and CDR2 SVGIG (reference sequence). Trimming left V 2 bases short and J 8 bases short, with 9 bases between. The CDR3 bases are TGTGCCTGGAGTAGAGGGGTCGGCTACACCTTC. Protein sequence: CAWSRGVGYTF.

The V call is TRBV2, the J call TRBJ2-5; TRBD1 might be the D (5 bases). Germline CDR1 reads SNHLY; CDR2 reads FYNNEI. V shed 6 bases and J shed 1 base, with 9 bases lying between them. This CDR3 is 13 amino acids long. Here the CDR3 reads CASSRAGQETQYF. As DNA, the CDR3 is TGTGCCAGCAGCAGGGCAGGCCAAGAGACCCAGTACTTC.

The V call is TRBV27, the J call TRBJ1-5; D unresolved. This CDR3 has 12 amino acids. Germline CDR1 and CDR2: MNHEY and SMNVEV (reference sequence). The V end lost 5 bases, the J end lost 4 bases, and 6 bases lay between the germline ends. This CDR3 reads CASSRPNQPQHF. DNA of the CDR3: TGTGCCAGCAGTCGTCCGAATCAGCCCCAGCATTTT.

V gene TRBV6-5 combines with J gene TRBJ1-2, with D possibly TRBD1 on 5 matching bases. This CDR3 is built from 14 residues. V dropped 6 bases and J dropped 0 bases, with 11 bases sitting between them. CDR1 is MNHEY and CDR2 is SVGAGI in the germline V gene. This CDR3 reads CASSRTTSNYGYTF. CDR3 DNA: TGTGCCAGCAGCCGGACAACCTCTAACTATGGCTACACCTTC.

CDR3 sequence: CSVGQGQFF. The CDR3 coding sequence is TGCAGCGTTGGGCAGGGACAGTTCTTC. The chain links TRBV29-1 to TRBJ2-1; the D gene is possibly TRBD1 (5 bases). The CDR3 has 9 amino acids. Germline CDR1 and CDR2: SQVTM and ANQGSEA. V dropped 4 bases and J dropped 13 bases, with 8 bases sitting between them.

This clone appeared a single time. This sequence joins TRBV18 and TRBJ2-5; unclear D gene. The CDR3 runs to 13 residues. The V gene lost 5 bases and the J gene lost 2 bases, with 9 bases spanning the gap. Germline-derived CDR1 and CDR2 are KGHSH and LQKENI. The CDR3 loop is CASSSRLQETQYF. Here the CDR3 DNA reads TGTGCCAGCTCATCTCGGTTACAAGAGACCCAGTACTTC.

The chain couples TRBV9 to TRBJ2-2; 9 bases line up with TRBD1. The CDR3 runs 15 residues. V lost 5 bases, J lost 3 bases, and 5 bases stayed unmatched. The V gene's germline CDR1 is SGDLS and CDR2 YYNGEE. The CDR3, as DNA: TGTGCCAGCAGACGAGACAGGGGGGACACCGGGGAGCTGTTTTTT. Translation gives CASRRDRGDTGELFF.

The V gene is TRBV6-4, the J gene TRBJ2-3; 12 bases are a match to TRBD2. CDR1 is MRHNA, CDR2 SNTAGT, per germline. The CDR3 loop spans 15 amino acids. Germline trimming cut 6 bases from V and 3 bases from J; bases unmatched to any gene: 4. This CDR3 reads CASRKTSGGTDTQYF. CDR3 DNA: TGTGCCAGCAGGAAGACTAGCGGGGGTACAGATACGCAGTATTTT.

This rearrangement joins TRBV7-9 to TRBJ2-3; no reliable D call. The CDR3 consists of 12 residues. CDR1 is SEHNR and CDR2 is FQNEAQ in the germline V gene (reference sequence). Trimming removed 7 bases from V and 4 bases from J, with 9 bases in between. As DNA, the CDR3 is TGTGCCAGCACGCTAGTGGCAGATACGCAGTATTTT. Translating gives CASTLVADTQYF.

The rearrangement links TRBV6-6 to TRBJ1-1; D gene unclear. Germline CDR1 is MNHNY and CDR2 is SVGAGI (reference sequence). Trimming left V 9 bases short and J 3 bases short, with 11 bases between. The length of the CDR3 is 12 residues. The DNA for the CDR3 is TGTGCCAGTGCGGTTTGGGACACTGAAGCTTTCTTT. This translates into CASAVWDTEAFF.

The chain joins TRBV7-2 to TRBJ2-1; TRBD2 matches 9 bases. Germline V gives CDR1 SGHTA, CDR2 FQGNSA. V gave up 7 bases and J gave up 5 bases; unmatched junction bases: 15. The CDR3 is 17 residues long. The chain's CDR3 is CASNSGVLAGRDNEQFF. CDR3 bases: TGTGCCAGCAACTCAGGGGTCCTAGCGGGAAGGGACAATGAGCAGTTCTTC.

The chain joins TRBV5-1 to TRBJ2-6; no definite D call. Germline V lookup: CDR1 SGHRS, CDR2 YFSETQ. V lost 1 base, J lost 0 bases, and 8 bases lay in between. The CDR3 consists of 16 residues. CDR3 protein: CASSLNSVSGANVLTF. CDR3 DNA: TGCGCCAGCAGCTTGAACTCCGTCTCTGGGGCCAACGTCCTGACTTTC.

V and J are TRBV6-1 and TRBJ2-7; D perhaps matches TRBD1 (5 bases). CDR3 length: 12 amino acids. The germline gives CDR1 MNHNS, CDR2 SASEGT. V was pared by 10 bases and J by 0 bases, with 10 bases between. CDR3 nucleotides: TGTGCCACCCAGACAGCCTCCTACGAGCAGTACTTC. Its protein product is CATQTASYEQYF.

CDR3 protein: CSVESTDTQYF. In nucleotides, the CDR3 is TGCAGCGTTGAATCCACTGATACGCAGTATTTT. The chain joins TRBV29-1 to TRBJ2-3; D uncertain. The V end was cut by 2 bases, the J end by 6 bases, with 6 bases between. Looked up from germline, CDR1 is SQVTM and CDR2 is ANQGSEA. The CDR3 consists of 11 residues.

The chain uses TRBV27 and TRBJ2-1, with D uncertain. V lost 2 bases, J lost 6 bases, and 8 bases lay in between. Germline lookup yields CDR1 MNHEY and CDR2 SMNVEV (reference sequence). The CDR3 has 13 amino acids. The CDR3, as DNA: TGTGCCAGCAGTTTAGCGGCAGTCAATGAGCAGTTCTTC. Residues: CASSLAAVNEQFF.

The chain couples TRBV2 to TRBJ2-2, with unresolved D. In germline, CDR1 is SNHLY, CDR2 FYNNEI. The CDR3 runs 15 residues. V was pared by 7 bases and J by 0 bases, with 12 bases between. CDR3 amino acids: CASTYAQANTGELFF. In DNA, the CDR3 is TGTGCCAGCACTTACGCCCAAGCGAACACCGGGGAGCTGTTTTTT.